Below, one T cell receptor beta chain is given with its context. Its antigen is as yet unknown. This entry belongs to a study of CXCR3-negative and CXCR3-positive naive CD8 T cells. Looked up from germline, CDR1 is SEHNR and CDR2 is FQNEAQ (reference sequence). The CDR3 covers 15 residues. 5' RACE with UMI labels generated the TRB cDNA libraries. TCRdb processed the 5' RACE reads again and assigns one entry to each CDR3 protein, with no DNA. In all, the sample yields roughly 89,000 distinct CDR3 sequences. Study-level points and caveats: Both naive subsets had comparably high diversity; memory CD8+ cells much lower. Memory cells showed distinct TRBV-TRBJ patterns, while the two naive subsets matched.

Every CD8+ subset sample held a few hundred thousand flow-sorted cells, done in triplicate. Naive CD8+ T cells were CD45RO-CCR7+CD27+CD95-. The source material was naive CXCR3- CD8+ T cells from blood. As to subset: CD45RO-CCR7+CD27+CD95- naive CD8+ T cells lacking CXCR3 (TNR3-). The rearrangement uses TRBV7-9 and TRBJ1-2; without DNA, the TCRdb call of TRBD1 cannot be checked. The clonotype comes from a human donor in good health. Some clones in this sample may be carry-over from other donors' samples. The CDR3: CASSGAELVTYGYTF.